This T cell receptor beta chain was retrieved from a study of cytotoxic CD8 clonotypes in ibrutinib-treated CLL. PBMCs that had been cryopreserved were the source of 2 to 2.5 micrograms of genomic DNA for TCR beta libraries. Using immunoSEQ multiplex PCR, the repertoire was profiled, and TCRdb retains in-frame clones only, with some absent. The sample shows some 130,000 clones, 70% to 90% of them seen only once. CDR3 length: 15 amino acids. Germline CDR1 is MDHEN and CDR2 is SYDVKM. V lost 1 base and J 0 bases, leaving 9 bases between the germline ends. The TCR sequence derives from a human donor with chronic lymphocytic leukemia. The V gene is TRBV28, the J gene TRBJ1-1; D is ambiguous. Here the sequenced sample was PBMCs, taken after 24 months of ibrutinib treatment. The CDR3 is CASSLFGSLNTEAFF. The CDR3 DNA follows: TGTGCCAGCAGTTTATTCGGCAGCCTGAACACTGAAGCTTTCTTT. Together with reference TRBV28 and TRBJ1-1, the CDR3 gives the full variable domain: DVKVTQSSRYLVKRTGEKVFLECVQDMDHENMFWYRQDPGLGLRLIYFSYDVKMKEKGDIPEGYSVSREKKERFSLILESASTNQTSMYLCASSLFGSLNTEAFFGQGTRLTVV.